This T cell receptor beta chain came from a study of blood T cell repertoires in COVID-19. On the study more broadly: COVID-19 samples, acute and convalescent, were from the United States, Italy and Spain.

V was clipped by 1 base and J by 2 bases, with 9 bases between them. Germline V gene lookup returns CDR1 SGHTA and CDR2 FQGNSA. The CDR3 totals 14 residues. The table came from immunoSEQ multiplex PCR; TCRdb's copy has only in-frame clones and leaves some out. The sample gives roughly 110,000 clones, over 80% of which show up once; approximately 1.3% is in the top ten. Sample: peripheral blood. The chain recombines TRBV7-2 with TRBJ2-7; perhaps TRBD1 as D (6 bases). The sequence was collected from a woman under 40 with acute or convalescent COVID-19. The DNA for the CDR3 is TGTGCCAGCAGCTTAGTAACAGGGACCTACGAGCAGTACTTC. It yields the protein CASSLVTGTYEQYF.